Sequencing of this T cell receptor (beta chain) was carried out in a study of response to subunit inactivated influenza vaccine. TCRdb used MiXCR to reprocess the RT-PCR reads, holding one entry per CDR3 protein. The sample gives some 200,000 distinct CDR3 sequences, approximately 12% of which show up once; 25% to 30% is in the top ten. In its sample, this clonotype was seen many times. The CDR3 has 11 residues. The V gene lost 5 bases and the J gene lost 6 bases, with 8 bases spanning the gap. Looked up from germline, CDR1 is SEHNR and CDR2 is FQNEAQ (reference sequence). In addition, the sample was reused for a study of T cells expressing NK-cell markers. That study adds: TCR beta libraries carry UMIs added by 5'RACE template switching.

The receptor was isolated from a man aged 45-65 years who received an inactivated influenza vaccine. The rearrangement links TRBV7-9 to TRBJ2-7; D unclear. Sequencing was performed on CD8+ T cells sorted from PBMCs, taken 12 days after vaccination. The CDR3 DNA follows: TGTGCCAGCAGCACCCTAGGCGAGCAGTACTTC. As protein: CASSTLGEQYF.